These 20 T cell receptor beta chains were all obtained from the same sample, sequenced in a study of cytomegalovirus exposure and HLA in healthy donors. In the PCR, 60 Vbeta and 13 Jbeta primers were used. Assay used: immunoSEQ multiplex PCR; TCRdb lists only in-frame clones, some missing. The sample records 150,000 to 200,000 clones, roughly 71% being singletons. Sequencing was performed on PBMCs. The receptors stem from a girl under 18 in good health and CMV-seronegative.

J is TRBJ1-2 and V is TRBV11-1; TRBD1 matches at 7 bases. The CDR3 consists of 15 residues. With 5 bases clipped from V and 3 bases from J, the junction kept 9 bases outside the gene matches. Germline V gene lookup returns CDR1 SGHAT and CDR2 FQDESV (reference sequence). CDR3 DNA: TGTGCCAGCAGCCCCCAGACAGGGCACGACTATGGCTACACCTTC. Protein: CASSPQTGHDYGYTF.

This clone has just a few counts. This sequence joins TRBV6-4 and TRBJ2-5; tentative D call: TRBD1 (6 bases). Trimming cost V 0 bases and J 5 bases, with 13 bases left between them. Germline V lookup: CDR1 MRHNA, CDR2 SNTAGT. This CDR3 region has 15 residues. In nucleotides, the CDR3 is TGTGCCAGCAGTGACTCTGGGGGCTCTCAGGAGACCCAGTACTTC. Its protein product is CASSDSGGSQETQYF.

The chain combines TRBV7-3 with TRBJ2-1; 7 bases line up with TRBD1. V lost 5 bases and J lost 5; bases outside the gene matches: 9. Germline CDR1 SGHTA, CDR2 FQGTGA. The CDR3 runs 15 residues. The CDR3 loop is CASSPRQGTHNEQFF. As DNA, the CDR3 is TGTGCCAGCAGCCCGCGACAGGGAACCCACAATGAGCAGTTCTTC. The complete variable domain, with remaining parts taken from reference TRBV7-3 and TRBJ2-1, reads GAGVSQTPSNKVTEKGKYVELRCDPISGHTALYWYRQSLGQGPEFLIYFQGTGAADDSGLPNDRFFAVRPEGSVSTLKIQRTERGDSAVYLCASSPRQGTHNEQFFGPGTRLTVL.

The genes are TRBV27 and TRBJ2-7; D possibly corresponds to TRBD1 (8 bases). The CDR3 totals 15 residues. V was shortened by 4 bases and J by 2 bases, with 15 bases between the two germline ends. Germline loops: CDR1 MNHEY, CDR2 SMNVEV (reference sequence). CDR3 bases: TGTGCCAGCAGTTCGCGGGGGACAGGTCCCTACGAGCAGTACTTC. Residues: CASSSRGTGPYEQYF.

This clone has only a few counts. The chain is built from TRBV9 and TRBJ2-3; weak D call: TRBD2 (7 bases). The CDR3 runs 15 residues. Germline V gives CDR1 SGDLS, CDR2 YYNGEE. The V gene lost 2 bases and the J gene lost 3 bases, with 13 bases spanning the gap. The CDR3 is CASSVGAGATDTQYF. CDR3 coding DNA: TGTGCCAGCAGCGTTGGGGCGGGGGCGACAGATACGCAGTATTTT.

This chain uses TRBV6-5 with TRBJ2-7; 8 nucleotides align to TRBD1. From germline, CDR1 is MNHEY and CDR2 SVGAGI. The junction had 4 bases not matched to a gene; V was cut back by 0 bases and J by 3 bases. The CDR3 length is 15 residues. CDR3 residues: CASSYSGQDNYEQYF. The DNA of the CDR3 is TGTGCCAGCAGTTACTCGGGACAGGACAACTACGAGCAGTACTTC.

V and J are TRBV5-1 and TRBJ1-2, with 7 bases aligning to TRBD1. This CDR3 is built from 15 residues. Germline CDR1 is SGHRS and CDR2 is YFSETQ. V lost 0 bases, J lost 3 bases, and 5 bases stayed unmatched. CDR3 residues: CASSLVTGIDYGYTF. CDR3 DNA: TGCGCCAGCAGCTTGGTGACAGGGATCGACTATGGCTACACCTTC. The full variable domain, its missing parts supplied by reference TRBV5-1 and TRBJ1-2, is KAGVTQTPRYLIKTRGQQVTLSCSPISGHRSVSWYQQTPGQGLQFLFEYFSETQRNKGNFPGRFSGRQFSNSRSEMNVSTLELGDSALYLCASSLVTGIDYGYTFGSGTRLTVV.

The J gene is TRBJ1-3, the V gene TRBV4-1, with D tentatively TRBD1 (5 bases). Germline V CDR1 and CDR2: MGHRA, YSYEKL. V was clipped by 1 base and J by 5 bases, with 18 bases between them. The CDR3 covers 17 residues. In DNA form, the CDR3 reads TGCGCCAGCAGCCAAGGTAGTGGAGGGGCAGTTAGAAACACCATATATTTT. Protein product: CASSQGSGGAVRNTIYF.

There are a few counts of this clone. The rearrangement uses TRBV10-3 and TRBJ1-4; D is unclear. Trimming removed 0 bases from V and 5 bases from J, with 7 bases in between. Germline-derived CDR1 and CDR2 are ENHRY and SYGVKD. The CDR3 totals 14 residues. The CDR3 sequence is CAISESAGNEKLFF. The CDR3 DNA is TGTGCCATCAGTGAGTCGGCGGGAAATGAAAAACTGTTTTTT.

The chain has TRBV27 and TRBJ2-7; 8 bases fit TRBD1. Germline CDR1 MNHEY, CDR2 SMNVEV (reference sequence). This CDR3 is 14 amino acids long. With V trimmed by 6 bases and J by 4 bases, 8 bases remained unmatched. CDR3 sequence: CASRRTGSGYEQYF. The CDR3, as DNA: TGTGCCAGCAGGCGGACAGGGAGCGGTTACGAGCAGTACTTC.

The V call is TRBV25-1, the J call TRBJ1-2; 7 nucleotides agree with TRBD1. The CDR3 has 16 amino acids. The trim removed 4 bases at V and 5 bases at J, leaving 13 bases unmatched. Germline CDR1 and CDR2: MGHDK and SYGVNS. CDR3 DNA sequence: TGTGCCAGCAGTGGAAACCTACAGGGGCTGGGTTATGGCTACACCTTC. Translating it yields CASSGNLQGLGYGYTF.

The chain combines TRBV7-6 with TRBJ1-1; 10 bases line up with TRBD1. From germline, CDR1 is SGHVS and CDR2 FNYEAQ. The CDR3 runs to 14 residues. With 5 bases clipped from V and 4 bases from J, the junction kept 4 bases outside the gene matches. The CDR3 spells CASSARQGATEAFF. The CDR3 nucleotides read TGTGCCAGCAGCGCCCGACAGGGGGCCACTGAAGCTTTCTTT. The complete variable domain, with remaining parts taken from reference TRBV7-6 and TRBJ1-1, reads GAGVSQSPRYKVTKRGQDVALRCDPISGHVSLYWYRQALGQGPEFLTYFNYEAQQDKSGLPNDRFSAERPEGSISTLTIQRTEQRDSAMYRCASSARQGATEAFFGQGTRLTVV.

The chain couples TRBV7-3 to TRBJ1-3; TRBD1 aligns across 7 bases. With 5 bases clipped from V and 0 bases from J, the junction kept 4 bases outside the gene matches. The germline V gene encodes CDR1 SGHTA and CDR2 FQGTGA. This CDR3 comprises 15 residues. CDR3 region: CASSPGTDSGNTIYF. The CDR3 DNA reads as TGTGCCAGCAGCCCCGGGACAGACTCTGGAAACACCATATATTTT.

The chain uses TRBV5-4 and TRBJ2-7; D call uncertain. Germline CDR1 is SGHNT and CDR2 is YYREEE (reference sequence). The length of the CDR3 is 14 residues. V was shortened by 1 base and J by 5 bases, with 13 bases between the two germline ends. The CDR3 loop reads CASSLSAGLNEQYF. For the CDR3, the DNA is TGTGCCAGCAGCTTGTCTGCTGGGCTTAACGAGCAGTACTTC.

With respect to this clone: An end of the junction does not agree with germline; a read error may underlie this. The chain recombines TRBV7-9 with TRBJ2-7; 8 bases fit TRBD1. This CDR3 has 18 residues. CDR1 is SEHNR and CDR2 is FQNEAQ in the germline V gene (reference sequence). The CDR3 region is CASSSTREKTGDSYEQYF. CDR3 DNA sequence: TGTGCCAGCAGCTCCACTCGGGAGAAGACAGGGGACTCCTACGAGCAGTATTTC. Looking up the rest from reference TRBV7-9 and TRBJ2-7 gives the full variable domain: DTGVSQNPRHKITKRGQNVTFRCDPISEHNRLYWYRQTLGQGPEFLTYFQNEAQLEKSRLLSDRFSAERPKGSFSTLEIQRTEQGDSAMYLCASSSTREKTGDSYEQYFGPGTRLTVT.

The V and J genes are TRBV5-1 and TRBJ2-7; 11 bases map to TRBD1. Germline CDR1 is SGHRS and CDR2 is YFSETQ. V trimming: 3 bases; J trimming: 4 bases; junction bases outside the gene matches: 6. The CDR3 is 15 residues long. The CDR3 sequence is CASSYTGTGGYEQYF. In DNA form, the CDR3 reads TGCGCCAGCAGCTACACCGGGACAGGGGGATACGAGCAGTACTTC.

The CDR3 here is CASSPHSRRGIDYNSPLHF. As DNA, the CDR3 is TGTGCCAGCAGCCCCCACTCTCGTCGGGGAATCGACTATAATTCACCCCTCCACTTT. This sequence joins TRBV27 and TRBJ1-6; D gene uncertain. The CDR3 contains 19 residues. The V end was cut by 6 bases, the J end by 3 bases, with 24 bases between. Germline V gene data show CDR1 as MNHEY and CDR2 as SMNVEV (reference sequence).

The chain has TRBV27 and TRBJ2-2, with D perhaps TRBD2 (5 bases). The CDR3 has 16 amino acids. Trimming removed 4 bases at V and 6 bases at J, with 18 bases between. Germline V lookup: CDR1 MNHEY, CDR2 SMNVEV (reference sequence). CDR3 protein: CASSSKLDKKAGELFF. DNA of the CDR3: TGTGCCAGCAGTTCCAAACTAGACAAAAAGGCCGGGGAGCTGTTTTTT.

This sequence joins TRBV4-1 and TRBJ1-2, with D tentatively TRBD1 (5 bases). The germline V gene encodes CDR1 MGHRA and CDR2 YSYEKL. The CDR3 covers 15 residues. Trimming stripped 0 bases from V and 8 bases from J, with 16 bases between. CDR3 DNA sequence: TGCGCCAGCAGCCAAGACGGGGGGGAGGGGAGAGGCTACACCTTC. Translated: CASSQDGGEGRGYTF.

This clone was seen more than once but under ten times. This chain uses TRBV5-4 with TRBJ2-7; possible D gene TRBD2, 5 bases. The CDR3 has 14 residues. The V gene's germline CDR1 is SGHNT and CDR2 YYREEE (reference sequence). Trimming removed 1 base at V and 2 bases at J, with 10 bases between. In DNA, the CDR3 is TGTGCCAGCAGCTTGTCCGGGGTCGCCTACGAGCAGTACTTC. Protein: CASSLSGVAYEQYF. Looking up the rest from reference TRBV5-4 and TRBJ2-7 gives the full variable domain: ETGVTQSPTHLIKTRGQQVTLRCSSQSGHNTVSWYQQALGQGPQFIFQYYREEENGRGNFPPRFSGLQFPNYSSELNVNALELDDSALYLCASSLSGVAYEQYFGPGTRLTVT.